These 19 T cell receptor beta chains were sequenced from one sample in a study of T cells in women clearing cervical HPV infection. The data were produced by immunoSEQ multiplex PCR, yet TCRdb's version contains in-frame clones alone and is incomplete. Its listing shows 30,000 or so clones. Source material: blood buffy coat. The receptor source for this set is a woman between 18 and 70 years old with a cervical HPV16 infection that either progressed to CIN3+ or cleared (not recorded which).

Comment on this clone: The sequence runs out 3 residues before the end of the CDR3; the remainder is reconstructed from the germline J gene. The V gene is TRBV4-2, the J gene TRBJ2-3; D might be TRBD1 (5 bases). This CDR3 is built from 15 residues. Germline CDR1 LGHNA, CDR2 YNFKEQ. The sequenced part of the CDR3 DNA is TGTGCCAGCAGCCAATTCCTCCAGGGCCCTCAGCCG. Its protein product is CASSQFLQGPQP. The CDR3 as a whole reads CASSQFLQGPQPQYF.

Points on this clone: The CDR3 end falls 3 residues outside the read, so it is completed with the germline J gene. The chain carries TRBV7-8 and TRBJ2-7; TRBD2 is a possible D gene (6 bases). The CDR3 spans 16 residues. Germline V gene lookup returns CDR1 SGHVS and CDR2 FQNEAQ. V lost 2 bases to trimming and J lost 1 base, with 15 bases between them. CDR3 residues: CASSLSPSAISYEQYF. The sequenced part of the CDR3 DNA is TGTGCCAGCAGCTTATCCCCTAGCGCTATATCCTACGAG. The variable domain in full, with the rest retrieved from reference TRBV7-8 and TRBJ2-7, is GAGVSQSPRYKVAKRGQDVALRCDPISGHVSLFWYQQALGQGPEFLTYFQNEAQLDKSGLPSDRFFAERPEGSVSTLKIQRTQQEDSAVYLCASSLSPSAISYEQYFGPGTRLTVT.

As regards this clone: The CDR3 end lies 3 residues beyond the end of the read and is filled in from the germline J gene. The rearrangement links TRBV10-3 to TRBJ2-5; 11 bases fit TRBD2. The CDR3 is 15 amino acids. Germline values: CDR1 ENHRY, CDR2 SYGVKD. V shed 3 bases, J shed 5 bases, and the junction held 5 bases outside the gene matches. Here the CDR3 reads CAISESASGRETQYF. Incomplete CDR3 DNA: TGTGCCATCAGTGAATCGGCTAGCGGGAGGGAGACC.

Comment on this clone: The read gets to within 3 residues of the CDR3 end, and the germline J gene fills in the rest. The rearrangement links TRBV20-1 to TRBJ2-3, with 9 positions matching TRBD2. The CDR3 runs to 14 residues. Germline V lookup: CDR1 DFQATT, CDR2 SNEGSKA (reference sequence). Unmatched junction bases numbered 3, after V lost 4 bases and J lost 1 base. CDR3 bases read: TGCAGTGCTATACGGACTAGCGGCACAGATACG. This gives the protein CSAIRTSGTDT. The whole CDR3 reads CSAIRTSGTDTQYF.

In regard to this clone: The CDR3 goes on 3 residues after the read ends, and that part is filled in from the germline J gene. V usage is TRBV18 and J usage is TRBJ1-1; no firm D call. CDR3 length: 13 amino acids. The V end was cut by 4 bases, the J end by 3 bases, with 9 bases between. CDR1 is KGHSH, CDR2 LQKENI, per germline. The CDR3 loop is CASSRYAYTEAFF. The CDR3 DNA, read in part, is TGTGCCAGCTCACGCTACGCGTACACTGAA.

Regarding this clone: The missing CDR3 end, 3 residues past where the read stops, is filled in from the germline J gene. The chain combines TRBV7-3 with TRBJ2-3, with TRBD2 matching 8 bases. Losses at the gene ends were 4 bases for V and 2 bases for J; bases not matched to a gene: 5. In germline, CDR1 is SGHTA, CDR2 FQGTGA. There are 15 residues in the CDR3. The sequenced part of the CDR3 DNA is TGTGCCAGCAGCTCCAAGCGGGGGTCCACAGATACG. It encodes CASSSKRGSTDT. The entire CDR3 protein reads CASSSKRGSTDTQYF.

Points on this clone: The sequenced fragment ends 3 residues before the CDR3 boundary, so the rest is inferred from the germline J gene. The chain joins TRBV7-2 to TRBJ1-5; the D is unclear. The germline CDR1 and CDR2 sequences are SGHTA and FQGNSA. The CDR3 is 15 amino acids. The V and J ends lost 2 bases and 0 bases respectively, with 8 bases between them. CDR3 protein: CASSLIRYSNQPQHF. CDR3 DNA (partial): TGTGCCAGCAGCTTAATACGGTATAGCAATCAGCCC.

As to this clone: The read ends 3 residues early relative to the CDR3; the germline J gene fills the gap. The V gene is TRBV5-1, the J gene TRBJ1-6, with 10 bases identical to TRBD1. Trimming took 4 bases from V and 7 from J; bases not matched to a gene: 5. This CDR3 is built from 15 residues. Looked up from germline, CDR1 is SGHRS and CDR2 is YFSETQ. The CDR3 protein is CASSMTGGGNSPLHF. Partial CDR3 DNA: TGCGCCAGCAGCATGACAGGGGGCGGGAATTCACCC.

Worth noting for this clone: Read data end 3 residues before the CDR3 end; the end is taken from the germline J gene. This rearrangement joins TRBV20-1 to TRBJ1-4; D not resolved. Deletions cut 2 bases from V and 5 bases from J, with 18 bases between. This CDR3 region has 16 residues. The germline V gene encodes CDR1 DFQATT and CDR2 SNEGSKA (reference sequence). The DNA read from the CDR3 is TGCAGTGCTAGACCCTTCATACCAGACTTAAATGAAAAA. Translation gives CSARPFIPDLNEK. The complete CDR3 sequence is CSARPFIPDLNEKLFF.

As regards this clone: The missing CDR3 end, 3 residues past where the read stops, is filled in from the germline J gene. The rearrangement uses TRBV18 and TRBJ1-1; the D is unclear. The CDR3 length is 16 residues. Germline lookup yields CDR1 KGHSH and CDR2 LQKENI. The part of the CDR3 DNA that was read is TGTGCCAGCTCGATCCGGACGGACGCGAACACCGGGGAG. Protein product: CASSIRTDANTGE. The entire CDR3 reads CASSIRTDANTGEAFF.

On this clone: The DNA ends 3 residues before the CDR3 does, and the rest of the CDR3 is filled in from the germline J gene. V usage is TRBV7-9 and J usage is TRBJ2-4; 12 bases fit TRBD1. The CDR3 covers 15 residues. CDR1 SEHNR and CDR2 FQNEAQ come from the germline V gene (reference sequence). The CDR3 region is CASSTGTGGFGGQYF. CDR3 bases read: TGTGCCAGCAGCACAGGGACAGGGGGCTTTGGAGGT.

On this clone itself: The read ends 3 residues before the CDR3 terminus; that terminus is restored from the germline J gene. This chain links TRBV10-3 with TRBJ2-5, with 7 bases identical to TRBD1. The length of the CDR3 is 15 residues. Germline V gene lookup returns CDR1 ENHRY and CDR2 SYGVKD. J was trimmed by 1 base and V by 2 bases; bases with no gene match: 4. Incomplete CDR3 DNA: TGTGCCATCAGTGAGCCGACAGGGTCCCAAGAGACC. This sequence encodes CAISEPTGSQET. The full-length CDR3 reads as CAISEPTGSQETQYF.

On this clone: The read comes to an end 3 residues before the CDR3 does, leaving the germline J gene to fill in the end. This chain links TRBV7-8 with TRBJ2-5; a weak D match, TRBD1 (5 bases). Trimming shortened V by 0 bases and J by 5 bases, and 13 bases separated the two germline ends. CDR1 and CDR2 (germline): SGHVS, FQNEAQ. The CDR3 is made up of 15 amino acids. The CDR3 protein is CASSLARAGRETQYF. The covered CDR3 bases are TGTGCCAGCAGCTTAGCAAGGGCAGGGCGGGAGACC.

Comment on this clone: Read coverage stops 3 residues before the CDR3 terminus; the germline J gene supplies the remainder. This chain links TRBV7-9 with TRBJ2-2; unclear D gene. The CDR3 is 14 amino acids. Germline values: CDR1 SEHNR, CDR2 FQNEAQ (reference sequence). Trimming took off 5 bases at V and 7 bases at J, with 14 bases between the two ends. CDR3 region: CASSATPLGGELFF. The covered CDR3 bases are TGTGCCAGCAGCGCCACCCCGCTCGGCGGGGAG. Drawing the rest from reference TRBV7-9 and TRBJ2-2, the complete variable domain is DTGVSQNPRHKITKRGQNVTFRCDPISEHNRLYWYRQTLGQGPEFLTYFQNEAQLEKSRLLSDRFSAERPKGSFSTLEIQRTEQGDSAMYLCASSATPLGGELFFGEGSRLTVL.

About this clone: The read ends 3 residues shy of where the CDR3 ends; the end is completed using the germline J gene. The chain employs TRBV29-1 and TRBJ2-2; maybe TRBD2 (6 bases). The V end lost 3 bases, the J end lost 6 bases, and 14 bases lay between the germline ends. This CDR3 contains 14 residues. Per the germline V gene, CDR1 is SQVTM and CDR2 is ANQGSEA. The CDR3 is CSVDSLGGSGELFF. Partial CDR3 DNA: TGCAGCGTTGACTCCCTTGGGGGGTCCGGGGAG.

With regard to this clone: The CDR3 end falls 3 residues outside the read, so it is completed with the germline J gene. The gene calls are TRBV19 and TRBJ1-1, with TRBD1 matching 9 bases. Germline V gives CDR1 LNHDA, CDR2 SQIVND (reference sequence). V shed 7 bases, J shed 3 bases, and the junction held 21 bases outside the gene matches. The CDR3 consists of 19 residues. CDR3 sequence: CASTTPRAGTGKGDTEAFF. The covered CDR3 bases are TGTGCCAGTACCACCCCCAGGGCCGGGACAGGGAAAGGGGACACTGAA.

The CDR3 region is CASSLAGGKIYEQFF. The covered CDR3 bases are TGTGCCAGCAGTTTAGCCGGCGGGAAGATATATGAG. The rearrangement joins TRBV12-3 or TRBV12-4 to TRBJ2-1; D perhaps matches TRBD2 (6 bases). The read gets to within 3 residues of the CDR3 end, and the germline J gene fills in the rest. The CDR3 runs to 15 residues. V was cut by 0 bases and J by 8 bases, with 14 bases left in between.

To note about this clone: Sequencing ends 3 residues short of the CDR3 end; the germline J gene provides the rest. The V gene is TRBV20-1, the J gene TRBJ1-1, with D perhaps matching TRBD1 (5 bases). Deletions cut 1 base from V and 1 base from J, with 10 bases between. Per germline, CDR1 DFQATT and CDR2 SNEGSKA (reference sequence). This CDR3 contains 14 residues. The CDR3 is CSARGAGRNTEAFF. CDR3 DNA, as far as it was read: TGCAGTGCTAGAGGGGCAGGGAGGAACACTGAA.

Points on this clone: The sequence runs out 3 residues before the end of the CDR3; the remainder is reconstructed from the germline J gene. The chain carries TRBV18 and TRBJ1-1; no reliable D call. Germline V gives CDR1 KGHSH, CDR2 LQKENI. The CDR3 extends over 16 amino acids. CDR3 DNA (partial): TGTGCCAGCTCACCACCGGTCGCGGGGTTTGTCTACGAG. As protein: CASSPPVAGFVYE. In full, the CDR3 is CASSPPVAGFVYEAFF.